This section outlines one TCR beta chain sequence together with its context. The data were taken from a study of blood T cell repertoires in COVID-19. The wider study: Acute and convalescent COVID-19 samples came from the United States, Italy and Spain. T cells, B-cell-depleted T cells, or PBMCs provided the cDNA or gDNA that served as material.

In the original workflow: By means of reference gene primer amplification, nucleated cell counts were estimated. Sequencing used immunoSEQ multiplex PCR; TCRdb keeps in-frame clones, though not all of them. V, J and clone size reflect that table, while D and trimming were determined from the DNA. The table records some 200,000 clones, more than 70% of them present only once. The V and J ends lost 6 bases and 4 bases respectively, with 12 bases between them. The germline CDR1 and CDR2 sequences are SNHLY and FYNNEI. CDR3 size: 13 residues. The specimen was peripheral blood. The gene calls are TRBV2 and TRBJ1-1; TRBD1 might be the D (5 bases). This TCR was recovered from a man aged 40-50 years with active or convalescent COVID-19. The CDR3 nucleotides read TGTGCCAGCAGCGTTGACAGACTCACTGAAGCTTTCTTT. Protein sequence: CASSVDRLTEAFF. Together with reference TRBV2 and TRBJ1-1, the CDR3 gives the full variable domain: EPEVTQTPSHQVTQMGQEVILRCVPISNHLYFYWYRQILGQKVEFLVSFYNNEISEKSEIFDDQFSVERPDGSNFTLKIRSTKLEDSAMYFCASSVDRLTEAFFGQGTRLTVV.